Presented here are 21 T cell receptor beta chains from one specimen sequenced in a study of T-cell memory formation after mild COVID-19. Using its own MiXCR run on the 5' RACE reads, TCRdb lists one record per CDR3 protein. This sample has tens of thousands of distinct CDR3 sequences, with 6.6% found just once. Sequenced input: PBMCs or a T cell subset sorted from them (not recorded which). The receptor set was obtained from an adult who had mild COVID-19 (a few samples of this study predate the infection). Cell type and time point are not known.

This clonotype was detected a few times. J is TRBJ1-2 and V is TRBV19; D is unresolved. V was cut by 6 bases and J by 4 bases, with 21 bases left in between. CDR3 length: 16 residues. Germline loops: CDR1 LNHDA, CDR2 SQIVND (reference sequence). The chain's CDR3 is CASSVTGGSKLYGYTF. Here the CDR3 DNA reads TGTGCCAGTAGCGTTACCGGAGGGAGCAAGCTCTATGGCTACACCTTC.

This clonotype was recorded at least ten times. The genes are TRBV4-1 and TRBJ2-1; 11 bases are a match to TRBD2. The CDR3 length is 18 residues. Unmatched junction bases numbered 10, after V lost 1 base and J lost 5 bases. Germline V CDR1 and CDR2: MGHRA, YSYEKL. The CDR3 loop is CASSQGSLTSGTHNEQFF. The DNA for the CDR3 is TGCGCCAGCAGCCAAGGGTCTCTGACTAGCGGGACCCACAATGAGCAGTTCTTC.

V is TRBV6-2 or TRBV6-3 and J is TRBJ2-7; the match to TRBD2 covers 10 bases. Germline V gene lookup returns CDR1 MNHEY and CDR2 SVGEGT. The CDR3 has 15 amino acids. The V gene end was trimmed by 6 bases and the J gene end by 4 bases; junction bases not matched to a gene: 9. The CDR3 DNA reads as TGTGCCAGCAGAGGAACCCTAGCGGGAGCTTACGAGCAGTACTTC. Translation gives CASRGTLAGAYEQYF.

This clonotype was detected ten times or more. V is TRBV5-1 and J is TRBJ2-7, with D possibly TRBD1 on 6 matching bases. The CDR3 has 13 residues. V dropped 1 base and J dropped 3 bases, with 8 bases sitting between them. Germline CDR1 SGHRS, CDR2 YFSETQ. The CDR3: CASSLTGSYEQYF. The DNA for the CDR3 is TGCGCCAGCAGCTTGACAGGGAGCTACGAGCAGTACTTC.

This clonotype was seen ten or more times. The chain joins TRBV24-1 to TRBJ2-3; D remains ambiguous. Germline lookup yields CDR1 KGHDR and CDR2 SFDVKD. There are 14 residues in the CDR3. Trimming took off 5 bases at V and 6 bases at J, with 14 bases between the two ends. CDR3 in amino acids: CATSVDGARDTQYF. CDR3 bases: TGTGCCACCAGTGTGGACGGAGCCAGGGATACGCAGTATTTT.

The chain is built from TRBV4-1 and TRBJ1-5; possibly TRBD1 for D (5 bases). The germline V gene encodes CDR1 MGHRA and CDR2 YSYEKL. The CDR3 has 15 amino acids. With 1 base removed from V and 7 bases from J, the gap between germline ends came to 14 bases. The CDR3, as DNA: TGCGCCAGCAGCCAAGTGTACCTAGGGGACCAGCCCCAGCATTTT. Translating gives CASSQVYLGDQPQHF.

The chain combines TRBV20-1 with TRBJ2-7, with 9 bases lining up with TRBD1. Germline V gene data show CDR1 as DFQATT and CDR2 as SNEGSKA (reference sequence). V trimming: 6 bases; J trimming: 1 base; junction bases outside the gene matches: 19. The CDR3 has 18 residues. In DNA form, the CDR3 reads TGCAGTGCCGCCTCCCAATACCTAGGGACAGGGCCTTCCTACGAGCAGTACTTC. Residues: CSAASQYLGTGPSYEQYF.

This chain joins TRBV19 and TRBJ2-2; D gene ambiguous. Trimming pared 6 bases from V and 0 bases from J, leaving 14 bases between. The germline gives CDR1 LNHDA, CDR2 SQIVND (reference sequence). The CDR3 is made up of 16 amino acids. As DNA, the CDR3 is TGTGCCAGTAGATCGGTGGGGTTGGCGAACACCGGGGAGCTGTTTTTT. Translation gives CASRSVGLANTGELFF.

For the CDR3, the DNA is TGTGCCAGCACCCATTCGGACAGGGTGATCTCCGCGAACACCGGGGAGCTGTTTTTT. Residues: CASTHSDRVISANTGELFF. The chain uses TRBV12-3 or TRBV12-4 and TRBJ2-2; TRBD1 matches at 8 bases. Losses at the gene ends were 7 bases for V and 0 bases for J; bases not matched to a gene: 16. The CDR3 extends over 19 amino acids.

The CDR3 reads CASSAHRVGTYNEQFF. The DNA of the CDR3 is TGCGCCAGCAGCGCCCACAGGGTAGGGACCTACAATGAGCAGTTCTTC. This chain connects TRBV4-1 to TRBJ2-1, with TRBD1 as a possible D gene (6 bases). Trimming removed 5 bases at V and 2 bases at J, with 16 bases between. Germline CDR1 reads MGHRA; CDR2 reads YSYEKL. The CDR3 is 16 amino acids.

This clonotype was seen at least ten times. The rearrangement joins TRBV29-1 to TRBJ2-5; 7 positions agree with TRBD2. The CDR3 spans 14 residues. J lost 5 bases, V lost 0 bases, and 6 bases had no gene match. CDR1 SQVTM and CDR2 ANQGSEA come from the germline V gene. The CDR3 reads CSVEELASLETQYF. CDR3 sequence (DNA): TGCAGCGTTGAAGAACTAGCGTCCCTCGAGACCCAGTACTTC.

This clonotype was counted at least ten times. The chain is built from TRBV20-1 and TRBJ2-3; no definite D call. Germline CDR1 and CDR2: DFQATT and SNEGSKA (reference sequence). Trimming took 0 bases from V and 0 from J, leaving 10 bases between them. The length of the CDR3 is 15 residues. The CDR3 loop reads CSARDRRASTDTQYF. CDR3 nucleotides: TGCAGTGCTAGAGATAGGCGAGCTAGCACAGATACGCAGTATTTT.

The chain has TRBV18 and TRBJ2-3; D is unresolved. CDR3 length: 14 amino acids. V dropped 3 bases and J dropped 1 base, with 8 bases sitting between them. Germline V gene lookup returns CDR1 KGHSH and CDR2 LQKENI. CDR3 in DNA: TGTGCCAGCTCACCGGCTGTTCGCACAGATACGCAGTATTTT. This encodes CASSPAVRTDTQYF.

This chain uses TRBV11-1 with TRBJ2-7; TRBD2 aligns across 8 bases. This CDR3 has 15 amino acids. With V trimmed by 1 base and J by 2 bases, 4 bases remained unmatched. Germline CDR1 reads SGHAT; CDR2 reads FQDESV (reference sequence). The CDR3 here is CASSLEERGTYEQYF. CDR3 DNA sequence: TGTGCCAGCAGCTTAGAAGAGCGGGGGACCTACGAGCAGTACTTC.

Turning to this clonotype: Mismatch with germline at one junction end may stem from a read error. J is TRBJ2-1 and V is TRBV18; tentatively, D is TRBD2 (5 bases). The CDR3 is made up of 15 amino acids. Germline CDR1 reads KGHSH; CDR2 reads LQKENI. Here the CDR3 DNA reads TGTGCCAGCTCTCCACTAGATTCCGCTTACAATGAGCAGTTCTTC. Its protein product is CASSPLDSAYNEQFF.

This clonotype was picked up many times. The chain employs TRBV12-3 or TRBV12-4 and TRBJ1-6; D is unresolved. The CDR3 extends over 14 amino acids. Trimming shortened V by 5 bases and J by 4 bases, and 9 bases separated the two germline ends. CDR3: CASSPREYNSPLHF. CDR3 coding DNA: TGTGCCAGCAGTCCCCGGGAGTATAATTCACCCCTCCACTTT.

This clonotype appeared a few times. V and J are TRBV7-8 and TRBJ1-1; TRBD1 is a possible D gene (5 bases). The V gene's germline CDR1 is SGHVS and CDR2 FQNEAQ. Trimming stripped 3 bases from V and 4 bases from J, with 12 bases between. The CDR3 runs to 14 residues. The CDR3 DNA reads TGTGCCAGCAGCTTCCGCAGGGTGGCCACTGAAGCTTTCTTT. Protein product: CASSFRRVATEAFF.

A few counts support this clonotype. This chain links TRBV28 with TRBJ1-1; possible D gene TRBD1, 6 bases. The germline V gene has CDR1 MDHEN and CDR2 SYDVKM. Trimming cost V 6 bases and J 1 base, with 18 bases left between them. This CDR3 spans 16 amino acids. CDR3 amino acids: CASRQTGFSGNTEAFF. As DNA, the CDR3 is TGTGCCAGCAGGCAGACAGGTTTTAGTGGGAACACTGAAGCTTTCTTT.

In this sample, this clonotype turned up many times. This chain connects TRBV5-6 to TRBJ2-7, with 11 bases identical to TRBD1. The length of the CDR3 is 14 residues. V lost 4 bases and J lost 5; bases outside the gene matches: 5. The germline V gene encodes CDR1 SGHDT and CDR2 YYEEEE. This CDR3 reads CASSTDRGLNEQYF. CDR3 DNA: TGTGCCAGCAGCACGGACAGGGGGCTTAACGAGCAGTACTTC. The whole variable domain, filled in from reference TRBV5-6 and TRBJ2-7, reads DAGVTQSPTHLIKTRGQQVTLRCSPKSGHDTVSWYQQALGQGPQFIFQYYEEEERQRGNFPDRFSGHQFPNYSSELNVNALLLGDSALYLCASSTDRGLNEQYFGPGTRLTVT.

This clonotype was counted many times. This sequence joins TRBV4-1 and TRBJ1-1; perhaps TRBD1 as D (6 bases). The CDR3 consists of 16 residues. The V gene's germline CDR1 is MGHRA and CDR2 YSYEKL. V lost 3 bases to trimming and J lost 2 bases, with 16 bases between them. Here the CDR3 reads CASSQITGRGNTEAFF. The CDR3 nucleotides read TGCGCCAGCAGCCAGATTACAGGGAGGGGCAACACTGAAGCTTTCTTT.

The chain links TRBV2 to TRBJ1-3, with D hard to call. Looked up from germline, CDR1 is SNHLY and CDR2 is FYNNEI. V gave up 6 bases and J gave up 0 bases, with 15 bases separating them. CDR3 length: 16 amino acids. The CDR3 region has the DNA TGTGCCAGCAGAGATACTGGGTTCATCTCTGGAAACACCATATATTTT. This codes for CASRDTGFISGNTIYF.